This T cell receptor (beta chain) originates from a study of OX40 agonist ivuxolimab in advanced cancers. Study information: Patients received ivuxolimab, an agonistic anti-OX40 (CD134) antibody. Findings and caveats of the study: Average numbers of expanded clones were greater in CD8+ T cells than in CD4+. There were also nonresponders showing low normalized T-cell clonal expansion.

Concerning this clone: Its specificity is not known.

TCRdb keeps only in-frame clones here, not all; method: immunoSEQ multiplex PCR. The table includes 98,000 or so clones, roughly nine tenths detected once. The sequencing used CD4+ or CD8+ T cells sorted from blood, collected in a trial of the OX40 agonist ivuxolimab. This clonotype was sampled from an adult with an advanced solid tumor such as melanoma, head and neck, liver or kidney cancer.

Here the CDR3 reads CASSYFESGDSPLHF. The CDR3 nucleotides read TGTGCCAGCAGTTACTTCGAATCGGGAGATTCACCCCTCCACTTT. This chain uses TRBV6-6 with TRBJ1-6; D is undetermined. Per germline, CDR1 MNHNY and CDR2 SVGAGI (reference sequence). The CDR3 extends over 15 amino acids. V was cut by 1 base and J by 8 bases, with 12 bases left in between.